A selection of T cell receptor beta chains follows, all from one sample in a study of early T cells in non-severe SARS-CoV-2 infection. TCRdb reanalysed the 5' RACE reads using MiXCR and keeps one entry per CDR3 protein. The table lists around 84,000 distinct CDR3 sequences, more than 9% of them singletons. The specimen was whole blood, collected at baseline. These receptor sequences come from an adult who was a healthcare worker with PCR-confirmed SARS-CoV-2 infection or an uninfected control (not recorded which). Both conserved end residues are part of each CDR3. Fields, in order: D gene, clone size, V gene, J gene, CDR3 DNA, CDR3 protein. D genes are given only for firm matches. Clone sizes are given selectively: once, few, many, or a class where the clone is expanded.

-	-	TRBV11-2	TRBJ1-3	TGTGCCAGCAGCCTTCACATTGGAAACACCATATATTTT	CASSLHIGNTIYF
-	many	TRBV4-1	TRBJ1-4	TGCGCCAGCAGCCAGGGCAGGGATGAAAAACTGTTTTTT	CASSQGRDEKLFF
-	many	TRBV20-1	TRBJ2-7	TGCAGTGCTTTTTTCGAATACGAGCAGTACTTC	CSAFFEYEQYF
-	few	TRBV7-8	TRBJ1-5	TGTGCCAGCAGCTTATATGGGGATTATAGCAATCAGCCCCAGCATTTT	CASSLYGDYSNQPQHF
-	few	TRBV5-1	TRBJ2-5	TGCGCCAGCAGCTTGGGTAGTAAGCAAGAGACCCAGTACTTC	CASSLGSKQETQYF
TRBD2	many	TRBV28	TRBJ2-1	TGTGCCAGCAGAAATCCGGGACTAGCGGGATACAATGAGCAGTTCTTC	CASRNPGLAGYNEQFF
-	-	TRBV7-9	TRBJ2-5	TGTGCCAGCAGCTCGCCGGGACACCAACAAGAGACCCAGTACTTC	CASSSPGHQQETQYF
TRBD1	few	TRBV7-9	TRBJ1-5	TGTGCCAGCAGCAGAGACCAGCAGGGGGCGCAAAAACAGCCCCAGCATTTT	CASSRDQQGAQKQPQHF
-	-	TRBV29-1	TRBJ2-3	TGCAGCTACCCAGGGGCAGATACGCAGTATTTT	CSYPGADTQYF
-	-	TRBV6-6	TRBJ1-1	TGTGCCAGCAGTCTCCTTGGGGGTGAAGCTTTCTTT	CASSLLGGEAFF
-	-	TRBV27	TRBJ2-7	TGTGCCAGCAGTCCCCCCCGCCACCAGGATGTCGAGCAGTACTTC	CASSPPRHQDVEQYF
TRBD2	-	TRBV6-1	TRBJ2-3	TGTGCCAGCAGGATGGGACTAGCGGGAGGTGGTGATACGCAGTATTTT	CASRMGLAGGGDTQYF
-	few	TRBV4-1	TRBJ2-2	TGCGCCAGCAGCCACACCACCGGGGAGCTGTTTTTT	CASSHTTGELFF